Presented here are 19 T cell receptor beta chains from one specimen sequenced in a study of neoadjuvant anti-PD-1 for oral cavity cancer. Only in-frame clones appear in the TCRdb table, and some are missing; sequencing was by immunoSEQ multiplex PCR. Seen here are about 81,000 clones, less than 85% observed once, and the top ten hold 3.1%. The source material was PBMCs, sampled before nivolumab (anti-PD-1) treatment. These TCRs come from a person between 40 and 85 years old with oral cavity squamous cell carcinoma.

This clone was picked up a small number of times. The chain couples TRBV5-1 to TRBJ2-3, with no clear D. Trimming stripped 0 bases from V and 6 bases from J, with 8 bases between. The CDR3 is 13 residues long. Germline CDR1 reads SGHRS; CDR2 reads YFSETQ. Here the CDR3 DNA reads TGCGCCAGCAGCTTGGCCCCGAGGGATACGCAGTATTTT. Its protein product is CASSLAPRDTQYF.

V gene TRBV28 combines with J gene TRBJ1-2, with TRBD1 matching over 7 bases. The CDR3 is 14 amino acids. J lost 4 bases, V lost 6 bases, and 8 bases had no gene match. Germline CDR1 MDHEN, CDR2 SYDVKM. The chain's CDR3 is CASSQGQAGYGYTF. CDR3 DNA sequence: TGTGCCAGCAGCCAAGGACAGGCTGGCTATGGCTACACCTTC.

The V gene is TRBV2, the J gene TRBJ1-5; no clear D. Germline CDR1 SNHLY, CDR2 FYNNEI. The CDR3 sequence is 14 residues long. The ends were cut back, 7 bases at V and 4 bases at J, with 14 bases in the middle. The CDR3: CASMPGRANQPQHF. CDR3 nucleotides: TGTGCCAGCATGCCCGGACGGGCTAATCAGCCCCAGCATTTT.

J is TRBJ2-7 and V is TRBV6-5, with 11 positions matching TRBD2. V was clipped by 6 bases and J by 5 bases; unmatched bases: 9. The CDR3 runs 15 residues. Per the germline V gene, CDR1 is MNHEY and CDR2 is SVGAGI. CDR3 nucleotides: TGTGCCAGCAGAGAAACTAGCGGGAGTAAGGACGAGCAGTACTTC. This gives the protein CASRETSGSKDEQYF.

This clone has just a few counts. J is TRBJ1-5 and V is TRBV6-5; 7 nucleotides line up with TRBD1. With V trimmed by 6 bases and J by 6 bases, 5 bases remained unmatched. Germline assignment: CDR1 MNHEY and CDR2 SVGAGI. CDR3 length equals 13 residues. This CDR3 is CASSQTGRQPQHF. The DNA for the CDR3 is TGTGCCAGCAGCCAGACAGGGCGTCAGCCCCAGCATTTT.

The gene calls are TRBV4-1 and TRBJ1-2; 9 nucleotides line up with TRBD1. V dropped 0 bases and J dropped 6; count of bases not matched to a gene: 11. The length of the CDR3 is 17 residues. Germline lookup yields CDR1 MGHRA and CDR2 YSYEKL. This CDR3 reads CASSQDSIGDREDGYTF. The CDR3, as DNA: TGCGCCAGCAGCCAAGATTCGATCGGGGACAGGGAGGATGGCTACACCTTC.

The J gene is TRBJ2-6, the V gene TRBV6-1; 12 nucleotides agree with TRBD1. Germline V gene sequence: CDR1 MNHNS, CDR2 SASEGT. The CDR3 is 18 residues long. J gave up 0 bases and V 4 bases, and 4 bases lay outside the gene matches. The CDR3 reads CASSGDRGHNSGANVLTF. In DNA, the CDR3 is TGTGCCAGCAGTGGGGACAGGGGGCACAACTCTGGGGCCAACGTCCTGACTTTC.

Comments on this clone: The sample has other DNA sequences that encode this CDR3 too. This chain links TRBV6-5 with TRBJ1-2, with 8 bases matching TRBD1. The germline gives CDR1 MNHEY, CDR2 SVGAGI. The length of the CDR3 is 14 residues. Germline trimming cut 6 bases from V and 0 bases from J; bases unmatched to any gene: 3. CDR3 sequence reads: CASSRDRTNYGYTF. For the CDR3, the DNA is TGTGCCAGCAGCCGGGACAGGACTAACTATGGCTACACCTTC.

The chain couples TRBV20-1 to TRBJ1-1; D is perhaps TRBD1 (6 bases). V lost 5 bases to trimming and J lost 9 bases, with 13 bases between them. Germline V gene lookup returns CDR1 DFQATT and CDR2 SNEGSKA (reference sequence). The CDR3 has 11 residues. CDR3 in amino acids: CSALTGSQAFF. The CDR3 bases are TGCAGTGCTTTAACAGGGAGTCAAGCTTTCTTT.

V usage is TRBV7-8 and J usage is TRBJ1-2; no clear D gene. The V end was cut by 1 base, the J end by 0 bases, with 12 bases between. This CDR3 region has 16 residues. The germline V gene has CDR1 SGHVS and CDR2 FQNEAQ. The DNA of the CDR3 is TGTGCCAGCAGCTTAGGTCCCCCAGGTTCTAACTATGGCTACACCTTC. This gives the protein CASSLGPPGSNYGYTF.

This chain joins TRBV5-6 and TRBJ2-5; a possible D gene is TRBD1 (6 bases). The CDR3 extends over 12 amino acids. The V end was cut by 4 bases, the J end by 4 bases, with 8 bases between. Germline V gene data show CDR1 as SGHDT and CDR2 as YYEEEE. This chain's CDR3 is CASSARGETQYF. DNA for the CDR3: TGTGCCAGCAGCGCCAGGGGAGAGACCCAGTACTTC.

This chain uses TRBV13 with TRBJ2-1, with D perhaps matching TRBD2 (5 bases). The CDR3 has 15 amino acids. Germline-derived CDR1 and CDR2 are PRHDT and FYEKMQ (reference sequence). V lost 1 base and J 0 bases, leaving 7 bases between the germline ends. DNA of the CDR3: TGTGCCAGCAGCTTAGTGGGGAGCTCCTACAATGAGCAGTTCTTC. It specifies CASSLVGSSYNEQFF.

The DNA for the CDR3 is TGTGCCAGCTCACCACGAACGGGAGGGACAGATACGCAGTATTTT. This codes for CASSPRTGGTDTQYF. The rearrangement uses TRBV18 and TRBJ2-3, with 8 bases that match TRBD2. This CDR3 spans 15 amino acids. Looked up from germline, CDR1 is KGHSH and CDR2 is LQKENI. Germline trimming cut 1 base from V and 3 bases from J; bases unmatched to any gene: 3.

The J gene is TRBJ1-1, the V gene TRBV10-3; D is undetermined. V was trimmed by 7 bases and J by 1 base, leaving 10 bases between them. This CDR3 has 13 residues. Germline V gene lookup returns CDR1 ENHRY and CDR2 SYGVKD. CDR3 nucleotides: TGTGCCATCACCCTAGACCCGAACACTGAAGCTTTCTTT. Protein: CAITLDPNTEAFF.

The CDR3 region is CASQQGVYSNQPQHF. The CDR3 nucleotides read TGTGCCAGCCAACAGGGGGTCTATAGCAATCAGCCCCAGCATTTT. The chain links TRBV6-5 to TRBJ1-5; 8 bases match TRBD1. The germline V gene encodes CDR1 MNHEY and CDR2 SVGAGI. Unmatched junction bases numbered 6, after V lost 8 bases and J lost 0 bases. CDR3 length equals 15 residues.

The rearrangement links TRBV11-1 to TRBJ2-7, with 10 bases fitting TRBD2. The germline V gene has CDR1 SGHAT and CDR2 FQDESV (reference sequence). With 2 bases clipped from V and 3 bases from J, the junction kept 13 bases outside the gene matches. This CDR3 comprises 18 residues. In DNA form, the CDR3 reads TGTGCCAGCAGCTTAACCCCTCCCAGGACTAGCGGAAACTACGAGCAGTACTTC. Protein sequence: CASSLTPPRTSGNYEQYF.

The V call is TRBV6-1, the J call TRBJ1-1; TRBD1 aligns across 7 bases. V dropped 6 bases and J dropped 2; count of bases not matched to a gene: 3. The germline V gene encodes CDR1 MNHNS and CDR2 SASEGT. This CDR3 is 13 amino acids long. The CDR3 DNA reads as TGTGCCAGCAGGGGACAGTTAAACACTGAAGCTTTCTTT. Its translation: CASRGQLNTEAFF.

The chain links TRBV6-8 to TRBJ2-1; D tentatively reads TRBD1 or TRBD2 (5 bases each). Per the germline V gene, CDR1 is MNHGY and CDR2 is SAAAGT. Trimming took 6 bases from V and 9 from J, leaving 42 bases between them. The CDR3 has 22 amino acids. The CDR3 nucleotides are TGTGCCAGCAGCCCTCCCTTTACGGGGCCGCGGACTCACCCGCCAAATATCAGTGAGCAGTTCTTC. Translated, it gives CASSPPFTGPRTHPPNISEQFF.

This chain connects TRBV7-9 to TRBJ2-7; D is undetermined. Germline CDR1 and CDR2: SEHNR and FQNEAQ (reference sequence). The V end was cut by 5 bases, the J end by 3 bases, with 8 bases between. The CDR3 consists of 12 residues. The CDR3 sequence is CASSMTVYEQYF. The CDR3 nucleotides read TGTGCCAGCAGCATGACGGTCTACGAGCAGTACTTC.